This T cell receptor (beta chain) came from a study of cytomegalovirus exposure and HLA in healthy donors. At the level of the study: Among the approximately 410 genotyped donors, around 81% were placed in the Caucasian-associated ancestry cluster.

Points from the study as a whole: Analysis was performed later, and it showed HLA-associated TCR beta chains to be more clonally expanded than equally common others.

The PCR ran on 60 Vbeta and 13 Jbeta primers. Sequenced by immunoSEQ multiplex PCR; TCRdb stores in-frame clones only, minus some. The table shows 110,000 to 150,000 clones, with 78% occurring only once. A note on this clone: Its matching antigen is unknown.

Germline-derived CDR1 and CDR2 are SGHNT and YENEEA. This CDR3 has 13 amino acids. V shed 11 bases and J shed 2 bases, with 15 bases lying between them. The sequencing sample was made of PBMCs. This chain connects TRBV11-3 to TRBJ2-5; no definite D call. The TCR was taken from a woman aged 18-29 years in good health and CMV-seropositive. The CDR3 sequence is CASAPGPQETQYF. CDR3 DNA sequence: TGTGCCTCCGCCCCAGGTCCACAAGAGACCCAGTACTTC.